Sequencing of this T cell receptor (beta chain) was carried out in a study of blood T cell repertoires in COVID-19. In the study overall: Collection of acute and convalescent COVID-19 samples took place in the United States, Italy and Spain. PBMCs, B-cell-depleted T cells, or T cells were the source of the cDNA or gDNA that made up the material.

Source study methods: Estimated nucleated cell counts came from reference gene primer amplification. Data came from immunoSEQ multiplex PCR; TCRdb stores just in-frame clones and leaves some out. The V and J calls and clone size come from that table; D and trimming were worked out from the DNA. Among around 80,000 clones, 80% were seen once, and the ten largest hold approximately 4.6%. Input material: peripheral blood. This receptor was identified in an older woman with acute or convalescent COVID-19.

The CDR3 loop is CASSITAGGIDTQYF. The DNA for the CDR3 is TGTGCCAGTAGTATAACAGCGGGGGGAATTGATACGCAGTATTTT. The chain is built from TRBV19 and TRBJ2-3; 9 nucleotides line up with TRBD2. Per germline, CDR1 LNHDA and CDR2 SQIVND (reference sequence). Trimming removed 2 bases from V and 6 bases from J; junction bases left unmatched: 6. The CDR3 has 15 amino acids.